A single sample gave rise to the 16 T cell receptor beta chains below, sequenced in a study of blood T cell repertoires in COVID-19. Only in-frame clones appear in the TCRdb table, and some are missing; sequencing was by immunoSEQ multiplex PCR. This sample yields around 240,000 clones, of which roughly four fifths are seen a single time; about 1.9% belongs to the top ten. The sequencing sample was made of peripheral blood. The receptors were gathered from a woman of 80 years or more with acute or convalescent COVID-19.

The J gene is TRBJ2-3, the V gene TRBV5-6; 10 nucleotides align to TRBD1. This CDR3 comprises 17 residues. The germline gives CDR1 SGHDT, CDR2 YYEEEE. The J segment lost 0 bases and the V segment lost 4 bases, leaving 8 bases of the junction unmatched. The CDR3 nucleotides read TGTGCCAGCAGCGTACGACAGGGGGCGGGGAGCACAGATACGCAGTATTTT. This translates into CASSVRQGAGSTDTQYF.

J is TRBJ1-1 and V is TRBV25-1; 8 bases map to TRBD1. The germline CDR1 and CDR2 sequences are MGHDK and SYGVNS. The CDR3 is 16 amino acids. V was pared by 7 bases and J by 4 bases, with 14 bases of the junction left unmatched. The CDR3 DNA reads TGTGCCAGCATTGGCGCCCCAGGGGGCTTGCGCACTGAAGCTTTCTTT. This encodes CASIGAPGGLRTEAFF.

This clone was seen just once. This chain connects TRBV6-5 to TRBJ1-1; a weak D match, TRBD1 (6 bases). The CDR3 is 14 residues long. The germline V gene encodes CDR1 MNHEY and CDR2 SVGAGI. V was cut by 5 bases and J by 4 bases, with 14 bases left in between. CDR3 residues: CASSITGTTTEAFF. The CDR3 coding sequence is TGTGCCAGCAGTATAACAGGGACGACCACTGAAGCTTTCTTT.

This clone is a singleton in its sample. The chain joins TRBV4-3 to TRBJ1-6, with 12 bases lining up with TRBD1. Germline V gene sequence: CDR1 LGHNA, CDR2 YSLEER. The V segment lost 0 bases and the J segment 0 bases; nucleotides outside the gene matches: 6. CDR3 length equals 20 residues. CDR3 sequence (DNA): TGCGCCAGCAGCCAAGAAACCGGGACAGGGGGCTTCTCCTATAATTCACCCCTCCACTTT. Translation: CASSQETGTGGFSYNSPLHF.

The rearrangement uses TRBV5-1 and TRBJ1-2; tentative D call: TRBD1 (6 bases). CDR3 length equals 16 residues. Trimming took off 5 bases at V and 0 bases at J, with 17 bases between the two ends. Germline assignment: CDR1 SGHRS and CDR2 YFSETQ. CDR3 protein: CASSYAKGVTNYGYTF. CDR3 nucleotides: TGCGCCAGCAGTTATGCTAAGGGGGTCACTAACTATGGCTACACCTTC.

A note on this clone: The same CDR3 arises from other DNA sequences in this sample as well. This rearrangement joins TRBV5-1 to TRBJ2-7, with TRBD1 matching over 10 bases. V was pared by 4 bases and J by 2 bases, with 3 bases of the junction left unmatched. The germline CDR1 and CDR2 sequences are SGHRS and YFSETQ. The CDR3 is made up of 14 amino acids. The CDR3 protein is CASSTGQGAYEQYF. The CDR3 bases are TGCGCCAGCAGCACTGGACAGGGGGCCTACGAGCAGTACTTC. Complete variable domain (other parts from reference TRBV5-1 and TRBJ2-7): KAGVTQTPRYLIKTRGQQVTLSCSPISGHRSVSWYQQTPGQGLQFLFEYFSETQRNKGNFPGRFSGRQFSNSRSEMNVSTLELGDSALYLCASSTGQGAYEQYFGPGTRLTVT.

This clone has only one observation. This chain's CDR3 is CASSPFQGQGYEQYF. The DNA for the CDR3 is TGTGCCAGCAGTCCTTTCCAGGGACAGGGCTACGAGCAGTACTTC. The chain is built from TRBV27 and TRBJ2-7; 9 bases agree with TRBD1. CDR1 is MNHEY and CDR2 is SMNVEV in the germline V gene (reference sequence). Losses at the gene ends were 5 bases for V and 3 bases for J; bases not matched to a gene: 8. CDR3 length equals 15 residues.

This clone was observed a handful of times. The J gene is TRBJ2-1, the V gene TRBV21-1; the table's D call TRBD1 went unverified against the DNA. TRBV21-1 corresponds to a pseudogene. The CDR3 length is 14 residues. CDR3 sequence: CASSIVTGASEQFF. The CDR3 nucleotides read TGTGCCAGCAGCATTGTGACAGGGGCCAGTGAGCAGTTCTTC.

The chain joins TRBV25-1 to TRBJ2-5, with TRBD2 matching over 10 bases. The CDR3 consists of 15 residues. V trimming: 6 bases; J trimming: 0 bases; junction bases outside the gene matches: 4. Looked up from germline, CDR1 is MGHDK and CDR2 is SYGVNS. Here the CDR3 DNA reads TGTGCCAGCAGCAAACTAGCGGGGTACCAAGAGACCCAGTACTTC. Amino acid sequence: CASSKLAGYQETQYF.

This clone has only a few counts. The V call is TRBV3-1 (or the pseudogene TRBV3-2), the J call TRBJ1-6; 7 positions agree with TRBD1. CDR1 is LGHDT, CDR2 YNNKEL, per germline (reference sequence). This CDR3 is built from 16 residues. The J segment lost 7 bases and the V segment lost 2 bases, leaving 8 bases of the junction unmatched. CDR3 bases: TGTGCCAGCAGCCAACCCTCCAGGGGGAGGAATTCACCCCTCCACTTT. Protein: CASSQPSRGRNSPLHF.

CDR3 residues: CASNSGGADTQYF. CDR3 nucleotides: TGTGCCAGCAATAGCGGGGGGGCAGATACGCAGTATTTT. The rearrangement uses TRBV9 and TRBJ2-3, with 11 bases lining up with TRBD2. CDR3 length equals 13 residues. In germline, CDR1 is SGDLS, CDR2 YYNGEE. J was trimmed by 4 bases and V by 6 bases; bases with no gene match: 1. Filled out from reference TRBV9 and TRBJ2-3, the complete variable domain reads DSGVTQTPKHLITATGQRVTLRCSPRSGDLSVYWYQQSLDQGLQFLIQYYNGEERAKGNILERFSAQQFPDLHSELNLSSLELGDSALYFCASNSGGADTQYFGPGTRLTVL.

This sequence joins TRBV5-5 and TRBJ2-7; 8 positions agree with TRBD1. The CDR3 covers 16 residues. Losses at the gene ends were 0 bases for V and 4 bases for J; bases not matched to a gene: 9. Per germline, CDR1 SGHKS and CDR2 YYEKEE (reference sequence). This CDR3 reads CASSLDLSGGGYEQYF. The CDR3 DNA sequence: TGTGCCAGCAGCTTGGATTTGTCAGGGGGCGGATACGAGCAGTACTTC.

Here the CDR3 reads CASSLNQGGGEAFF. The CDR3 region has the DNA TGTGCCAGCAGTTTAAACCAGGGCGGGGGTGAAGCTTTCTTT. The chain joins TRBV27 to TRBJ1-1, with D possibly being TRBD1 (5 bases). The CDR3 extends over 14 amino acids. V dropped 2 bases and J dropped 7 bases, with 14 bases sitting between them. The germline gives CDR1 MNHEY, CDR2 SMNVEV (reference sequence).

This chain connects TRBV18 to TRBJ1-5; TRBD1 agrees at 7 bases. V lost 6 bases and J lost 3; bases outside the gene matches: 11. Germline assignment: CDR1 KGHSH and CDR2 LQKENI. The CDR3 is made up of 16 amino acids. CDR3 coding DNA: TGTGCCAGCTCGCCCGGACAGGCTGGATTCAATCAGCCCCAGCATTTT. Translating it yields CASSPGQAGFNQPQHF.

The chain has TRBV19 and TRBJ1-4; 8 bases are shared with TRBD1. With V trimmed by 5 bases and J by 9 bases, 8 bases remained unmatched. The germline gives CDR1 LNHDA, CDR2 SQIVND (reference sequence). There are 14 residues in the CDR3. In DNA, the CDR3 is TGTGCCAGTAGTCGGACAGGGACCGCGCAAAAACTGTTTTTT. It yields the protein CASSRTGTAQKLFF.

The chain recombines TRBV7-2 with TRBJ1-5; D is ambiguous. Trimming removed 2 bases at V and 3 bases at J, with 17 bases between. The CDR3 is made up of 17 amino acids. Germline-derived CDR1 and CDR2 are SGHTA and FQGNSA. CDR3 in amino acids: CASSLFGDGRLNQPQHF. CDR3 nucleotide sequence: TGTGCCAGCAGCTTATTCGGCGACGGAAGACTCAATCAGCCCCAGCATTTT.